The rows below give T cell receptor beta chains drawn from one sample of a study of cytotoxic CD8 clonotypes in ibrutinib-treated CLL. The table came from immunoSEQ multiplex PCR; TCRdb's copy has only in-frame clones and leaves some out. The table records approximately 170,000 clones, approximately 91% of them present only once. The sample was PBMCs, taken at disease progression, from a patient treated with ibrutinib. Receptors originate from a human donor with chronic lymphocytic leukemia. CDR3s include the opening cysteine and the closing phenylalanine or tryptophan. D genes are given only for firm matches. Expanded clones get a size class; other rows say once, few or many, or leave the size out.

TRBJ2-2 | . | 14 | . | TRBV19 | CASSPRVGTGELFF | TGTGCCAGTAGTCCCAGGGTCGGAACGGGGGAGCTGTTTTTT
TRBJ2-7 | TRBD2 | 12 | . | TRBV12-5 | CASGSLIAGEHF | TGTGCTAGTGGTTCGTTAATAGCGGGAGAGCACTTC
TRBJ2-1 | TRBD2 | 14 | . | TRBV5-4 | CASRPTSDYNEQFF | TGTGCCAGCAGGCCCACTAGCGACTACAATGAGCAGTTCTTC
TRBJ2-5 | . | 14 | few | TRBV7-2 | CASSLALGRETQYF | TGTGCCAGCAGCTTAGCGTTGGGGAGGGAGACCCAGTACTTC
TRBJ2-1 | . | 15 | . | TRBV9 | CASSVAVLVLHEQFF | TGTGCCAGCAGCGTAGCCGTTTTAGTGCTACATGAGCAGTTCTTC
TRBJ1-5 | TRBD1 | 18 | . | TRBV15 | CATSTWTGSQPFTQPQHF | TGTGCCACCAGCACCTGGACAGGGAGCCAGCCCTTCACTCAGCCCCAGCATTTT
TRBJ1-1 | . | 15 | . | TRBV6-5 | CASSPTRAMNTEAFF | TGTGCCAGCAGCCCAACCCGGGCTATGAACACTGAAGCTTTCTTT
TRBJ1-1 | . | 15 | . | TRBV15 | CATSTIGRGGTEAFF | TGTGCCACCAGCACTATAGGGCGCGGGGGCACTGAAGCTTTCTTT
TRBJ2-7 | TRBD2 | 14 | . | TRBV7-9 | CASRGTSGSIEQYF | TGTGCCAGCAGGGGGACTAGCGGGAGCATCGAGCAGTACTTC
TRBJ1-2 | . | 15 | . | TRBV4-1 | CAREIFSRGWRGYTF | TGCGCCAGGGAGATATTTAGCAGGGGATGGCGTGGCTACACCTTC
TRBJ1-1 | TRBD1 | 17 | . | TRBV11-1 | CASSFGAPDRGGEEAFF | TGTGCCAGCAGCTTTGGAGCCCCGGACAGGGGTGGGGAAGAAGCTTTCTTT
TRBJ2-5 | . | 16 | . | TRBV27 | CASSFSGTPQRETQYF | TGTGCCAGCAGTTTCTCCGGGACACCTCAACGAGAGACCCAGTACTTC
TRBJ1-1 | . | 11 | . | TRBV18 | CASSLGTEAFF | TGTGCCAGCTCCTTGGGAACTGAAGCTTTCTTT
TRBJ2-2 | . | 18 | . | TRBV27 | CASSPAATKLVFAGELFF | TGTGCCAGCAGCCCCGCCGCGACAAAACTAGTCTTTGCCGGGGAGCTGTTTTTT
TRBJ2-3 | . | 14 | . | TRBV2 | CASSYYRGQDTQYF | TGTGCCAGCAGTTATTACCGGGGCCAAGATACGCAGTATTTT
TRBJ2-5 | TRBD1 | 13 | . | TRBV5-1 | CASSLTGEVTQYF | TGCGCCAGCAGCTTAACAGGGGAAGTGACCCAGTACTTC
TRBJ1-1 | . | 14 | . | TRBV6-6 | CASSTQGLNTEAFF | TGTGCCAGCAGTACACAGGGTCTGAACACTGAAGCTTTCTTT
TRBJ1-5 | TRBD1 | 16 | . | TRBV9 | CASSVGTGGSNQPQHF | TGTGCCAGCAGCGTGGGGACAGGGGGCTCCAATCAGCCCCAGCATTTT
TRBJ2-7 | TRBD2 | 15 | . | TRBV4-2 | CASSQGLAGAYEQYF | TGTGCCAGCAGCCAAGGTCTAGCGGGGGCCTACGAGCAGTACTTC
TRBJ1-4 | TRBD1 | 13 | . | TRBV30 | CAWSTGSGEKLFF | TGTGCCTGGTCGACAGGGTCGGGAGAAAAACTGTTTTTT
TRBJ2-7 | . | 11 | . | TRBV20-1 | CSADLGYEQYF | TGCAGTGCTGACTTGGGCTACGAGCAGTACTTC
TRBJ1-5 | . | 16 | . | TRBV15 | CATSRGHRATSQPQHF | TGTGCCACCAGCAGGGGGCACAGGGCCACAAGTCAGCCCCAGCATTTT
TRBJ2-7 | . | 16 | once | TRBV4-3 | CASSQVGGGLAYEQYF | TGCGCCAGCAGCCAAGTAGGAGGGGGCCTTGCGTACGAGCAGTACTTC
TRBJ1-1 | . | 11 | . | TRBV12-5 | CASHLGDGAFF | TGTGCCAGTCACCTGGGGGATGGGGCTTTCTTT
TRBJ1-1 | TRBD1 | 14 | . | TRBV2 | CASRGDRGFTEAFF | TGTGCCAGCAGGGGGGACAGGGGCTTTACTGAAGCTTTCTTT
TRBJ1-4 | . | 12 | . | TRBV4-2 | CASSQDREKLFF | TGTGCCAGCAGCCAAGACCGGGAAAAACTGTTTTTT
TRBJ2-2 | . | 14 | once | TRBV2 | CASRVQELYGELFF | TGTGCCAGCAGAGTTCAGGAGTTGTACGGGGAGCTGTTTTTT
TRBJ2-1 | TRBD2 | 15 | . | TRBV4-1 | CASSQGGTSGQEQFF | TGCGCCAGCAGCCAAGGAGGGACTAGCGGCCAAGAGCAGTTCTTC
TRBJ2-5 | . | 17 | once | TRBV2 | CASRGHRKVGVQETQYF | TGTGCCAGCAGGGGCCACAGGAAGGTGGGCGTCCAAGAGACCCAGTACTTC